A single sample is the source of the 31 T cell receptor beta chains below, sequenced in a study of T-cell reconstitution after alpha-beta-depleted transplantation in children. Preparation of the TCRbeta library involved a method that used unique molecular identifiers. TCRdb re-analysed the PCR reads in MiXCR, keeping a single row per CDR3 protein. Of hundreds of thousands of distinct CDR3 sequences in the sample, roughly 15% were seen once. The starting material was PBMCs from the stem cell graft donor, obtained from the stem cell graft. The receptors shown here come from a human donor who donated a stem cell graft to a child with acute myeloid leukemia.

This clonotype was seen ten or more times. The chain carries TRBV5-6 and TRBJ2-5, with D perhaps assigned TRBD1 or TRBD2 (5 bases each). Between the trimmed V and J ends, which lost 0 bases and 5 bases, there was a span of 8 bases. CDR3 size: 13 residues. Germline V gene data show CDR1 as SGHDT and CDR2 as YYEEEE. CDR3 loop: CASSLAGRETQYF. CDR3 sequence (DNA): TGTGCCAGCAGCTTGGCGGGGCGGGAGACCCAGTACTTC. The full variable domain, with the rest looked up from reference TRBV5-6 and TRBJ2-5, is DAGVTQSPTHLIKTRGQQVTLRCSPKSGHDTVSWYQQALGQGPQFIFQYYEEEERQRGNFPDRFSGHQFPNYSSELNVNALLLGDSALYLCASSLAGRETQYFGPGTRLLVL.

As for this clonotype: With a much larger clone just one base away, this may be a read error. The rearrangement uses TRBV24-1 and TRBJ2-5; 10 bases agree with TRBD1. CDR1 and CDR2 (germline): KGHDR, SFDVKD. Losses at the gene ends were 6 bases for V and 3 bases for J; bases not matched to a gene: 9. CDR3 length equals 16 residues. CDR3 protein: CATSQSRTGGKETQYF. The CDR3 nucleotides read TGTGCCACCAGTCAATCCAGGACAGGGGGTAAAGAGACCCAGTACTTC.

This clonotype was seen many times. This chain connects TRBV20-1 to TRBJ2-1; 7 bases fit TRBD1. Germline V lookup: CDR1 DFQATT, CDR2 SNEGSKA (reference sequence). CDR3 length equals 15 residues. V was pared by 5 bases and J by 0 bases, with 7 bases of the junction left unmatched. The DNA of the CDR3 is TGCAGTGCTCAGAGGGGGCCCCGCTCCTACAATGAGCAGTTCTTC. Amino acids: CSAQRGPRSYNEQFF.

In its sample, this clonotype was seen many times. The chain combines TRBV5-6 with TRBJ1-5; D unclear. V was shortened by 1 base and J by 5 bases, with 16 bases between the two germline ends. CDR1 and CDR2 (germline): SGHDT, YYEEEE. There are 16 residues in the CDR3. Written as DNA, the CDR3 is TGTGCCAGCAGCTTGTTCGAGGGCAGAGCGCATCAGCCCCAGCATTTT. It is translated as CASSLFEGRAHQPQHF.

The CDR3 loop is CASSPYGQGVDTQYF. In DNA form, the CDR3 reads TGTGCCAGCAGCCCATATGGGCAGGGGGTGGATACGCAGTATTTT. The chain carries TRBV13 and TRBJ2-3; 7 nucleotides align to TRBD1. The CDR3 runs to 15 residues. V lost 5 bases and J lost 6; bases outside the gene matches: 11. Germline values: CDR1 PRHDT, CDR2 FYEKMQ (reference sequence).

The chain is built from TRBV12-3 or TRBV12-4 and TRBJ1-2; D not resolved. There are 12 residues in the CDR3. Trimming removed 5 bases at V and 7 bases at J, with 11 bases between. CDR3 in amino acids: CASSPPGSGYTF. CDR3 sequence (DNA): TGTGCCAGCAGTCCCCCGGGTAGTGGCTACACCTTC.

This rearrangement joins TRBV12-3 or TRBV12-4 to TRBJ2-5; 9 bases are a match to TRBD2. The CDR3 totals 18 residues. J lost 2 bases, V lost 4 bases, and 14 bases had no gene match. The CDR3 sequence: CASSSSNFGGGGQETQYF. The DNA for the CDR3 is TGTGCCAGCAGTTCGAGTAATTTTGGCGGGGGGGGTCAAGAGACCCAGTACTTC.

This clonotype was observed at least ten times. This chain joins TRBV20-1 and TRBJ2-1; D may correspond to TRBD1 or TRBD2 (6 bases each). From germline, CDR1 is DFQATT and CDR2 SNEGSKA (reference sequence). V was trimmed by 0 bases and J by 6 bases, leaving 36 bases between them. The CDR3 runs 22 residues. The CDR3 sequence is CSARDQDSSLRQLSKGGNEQFF. The CDR3 DNA follows: TGCAGTGCTAGAGATCAGGACAGTAGTTTACGGCAACTTTCGAAGGGGGGCAATGAGCAGTTCTTC.

This clonotype was seen at least ten times. J is TRBJ2-1 and V is TRBV10-3; 7 nucleotides line up with TRBD1. Germline V lookup: CDR1 ENHRY, CDR2 SYGVKD. Trimming at V came to 0 bases and at J to 6 bases, leaving 5 bases not matched to a gene. The CDR3 is made up of 15 amino acids. The CDR3: CAISESIQGVNEQFF. In nucleotides, the CDR3 is TGTGCCATCAGTGAGTCGATCCAGGGGGTCAATGAGCAGTTCTTC.

The sample holds many counts of this clonotype. The J gene is TRBJ2-7, the V gene TRBV29-1; tentative D call: TRBD2 (6 bases). Germline V gene lookup returns CDR1 SQVTM and CDR2 ANQGSEA. The V end lost 3 bases, the J end lost 6 bases, and 9 bases lay between the germline ends. The CDR3 runs to 11 residues. The chain's CDR3 is CSVEEGREQYV. The CDR3 DNA reads as TGCAGCGTTGAGGAGGGTCGCGAGCAGTACGTC.

This clonotype was seen many times. The chain has TRBV7-9 and TRBJ2-1, with 8 bases aligning to TRBD2. Looked up from germline, CDR1 is SEHNR and CDR2 is FQNEAQ (reference sequence). CDR3 size: 15 residues. J was trimmed by 4 bases and V by 3 bases; bases with no gene match: 5. CDR3 sequence reads: CASSFDPGGYNEQFF. Written as DNA, the CDR3 is TGTGCCAGCAGCTTCGACCCGGGGGGGTACAATGAGCAGTTCTTC.

As for this clonotype: A read error is likely here: a far larger clone is one base away. This chain links TRBV11-1 with TRBJ2-7; D remains unclear. CDR3 length equals 13 residues. Germline V CDR1 and CDR2: SGHAT, FQDESV (reference sequence). V was cut by 3 bases and J by 0 bases, with 6 bases left in between. The CDR3 here is CASSLANSYEQYF. CDR3 coding DNA: TGTGCCAGCAGCTTGGCAAACTCCTACGAGCAGTACTTC.

This chain connects TRBV12-3 or TRBV12-4 to TRBJ2-7; a possible D gene is TRBD2 (6 bases). Trimming cost V 2 bases and J 6 bases, with 14 bases left between them. CDR3 length: 14 residues. CDR3 coding DNA: TGTGCCAGCAGTTTAAATGTGGGGAGGATCGAGCAGTACTTC. Translation gives CASSLNVGRIEQYF.

V gene TRBV5-1 combines with J gene TRBJ2-1; D uncertain. There are 15 residues in the CDR3. V was cut by 0 bases and J by 0 bases, with 7 bases left in between. Looked up from germline, CDR1 is SGHRS and CDR2 is YFSETQ. This chain's CDR3 is CASSLGISSYNEQFF. The CDR3 DNA reads TGCGCCAGCAGCTTGGGCATAAGCTCCTACAATGAGCAGTTCTTC. Full variable domain (rest looked up from reference TRBV5-1 and TRBJ2-1): KAGVTQTPRYLIKTRGQQVTLSCSPISGHRSVSWYQQTPGQGLQFLFEYFSETQRNKGNFPGRFSGRQFSNSRSEMNVSTLELGDSALYLCASSLGISSYNEQFFGPGTRLTVL.

The rearrangement uses TRBV7-9 and TRBJ2-1, with 7 bases identical to TRBD1. V shed 7 bases, J shed 4 bases, and the junction held 13 bases outside the gene matches. Germline values: CDR1 SEHNR, CDR2 FQNEAQ (reference sequence). This CDR3 region has 16 residues. The CDR3 here is CASTSLRGGRYNEQFF. In DNA form, the CDR3 reads TGTGCCAGCACCTCCCTTCGAGGGGGCCGGTACAATGAGCAGTTCTTC.

J is TRBJ1-4 and V is TRBV30; D ambiguous. This CDR3 spans 14 amino acids. Trimming pared 4 bases from V and 3 bases from J, leaving 12 bases between. The germline V gene encodes CDR1 GTSNPN and CDR2 SVGIG (reference sequence). CDR3 DNA: TGTGCCTGGAATTCGGTGGGAGCTAATGAAAAACTGTTTTTT. It is translated as CAWNSVGANEKLFF.

This clonotype was picked up one time. The chain joins TRBV27 to TRBJ2-5, with 7 bases lining up with TRBD2. With 11 bases clipped from V and 6 bases from J, the junction kept 9 bases outside the gene matches. CDR1 and CDR2 from the germline V gene are MNHEY and SMNVEV (reference sequence). The CDR3 loop spans 12 amino acids. The CDR3 region has the DNA TGTGCCTCGAAGGGAGGGGAAAAGACCCAGTACTTC. Translating gives CASKGGEKTQYF.

This clonotype came up many times. V usage is TRBV20-1 and J usage is TRBJ2-6; perhaps D is TRBD1 or TRBD2 (7 bases each). The CDR3 totals 16 residues. Trimming removed 1 base from V and 1 base from J, with 11 bases in between. Looked up from germline, CDR1 is DFQATT and CDR2 is SNEGSKA (reference sequence). CDR3 loop: CSARGGGQSGANVLTF. CDR3 nucleotides: TGCAGTGCTAGAGGGGGGGGACAGTCTGGGGCCAACGTCCTGACTTTC.

The chain joins TRBV7-8 to TRBJ2-3, with D tentatively TRBD1 (6 bases). This CDR3 contains 18 residues. From germline, CDR1 is SGHVS and CDR2 FQNEAQ. V was pared by 1 base and J by 1 base, with 18 bases between. This CDR3 reads CASSLGRRWDTRTDTQYF. The CDR3 nucleotides are TGTGCCAGCAGCTTAGGTCGCAGGTGGGACACCCGCACAGATACGCAGTATTTT. Supplemented by reference TRBV7-8 and TRBJ2-3, the full variable domain reads GAGVSQSPRYKVAKRGQDVALRCDPISGHVSLFWYQQALGQGPEFLTYFQNEAQLDKSGLPSDRFFAERPEGSVSTLKIQRTQQEDSAVYLCASSLGRRWDTRTDTQYFGPGTRLTVL.

This clonotype appeared many times. The rearrangement links TRBV29-1 to TRBJ2-1; tentative D call: TRBD2 (6 bases). There are 14 residues in the CDR3. Trimming took off 6 bases at V and 0 bases at J, with 12 bases between the two ends. Per the germline V gene, CDR1 is SQVTM and CDR2 is ANQGSEA. CDR3 bases: TGCAGCGTCGTGGACGGGAGCTCCTACAATGAGCAGTTCTTC. Translating gives CSVVDGSSYNEQFF.

Only a few counts were recorded for this clonotype. The rearrangement joins TRBV20-1 to TRBJ1-4; no clear D. V gave up 6 bases and J gave up 5 bases, with 22 bases separating them. From germline, CDR1 is DFQATT and CDR2 SNEGSKA (reference sequence). The CDR3 totals 16 residues. CDR3 amino acids: CSAVRAVGGPNEKLFF. The CDR3 bases are TGCAGTGCCGTGCGGGCGGTTGGAGGCCCCAATGAAAAACTGTTTTTT.

This clonotype has a handful of counts. V and J are TRBV7-9 and TRBJ1-2, with 7 bases that match TRBD1. CDR1 is SEHNR and CDR2 is FQNEAQ in the germline V gene (reference sequence). CDR3 length: 13 amino acids. V trimming: 3 bases; J trimming: 8 bases; junction bases outside the gene matches: 6. This CDR3 reads CASSFGTVAGYTF. CDR3 sequence (DNA): TGTGCCAGCAGCTTCGGGACAGTCGCCGGCTACACCTTC.

Many counts were recorded for this clonotype. V gene TRBV20-1 combines with J gene TRBJ1-6; TRBD1 aligns across 8 bases. The CDR3 has 13 amino acids. The germline V gene has CDR1 DFQATT and CDR2 SNEGSKA (reference sequence). Trimming took 7 bases from V and 10 from J; bases not matched to a gene: 9. This CDR3 is CSVLDRARSPLHF. DNA of the CDR3: TGCAGTGTCCTGGACAGGGCGAGATCACCCCTCCACTTT.

V and J are TRBV15 and TRBJ2-2; no clear D. CDR1 is LNHNV, CDR2 YYDKDF, per germline (reference sequence). V was pared by 5 bases and J by 0 bases, with 16 bases between. This CDR3 has 17 residues. The CDR3 DNA sequence: TGTGCCACCAGCGGCCGAGGAAGGATCGCGAACACCGGGGAGCTGTTTTTT. Encoded protein: CATSGRGRIANTGELFF.

In this sample, this clonotype turned up many times. The V and J genes are TRBV20-1 and TRBJ2-5; D is possibly TRBD2 (5 bases). Germline CDR1 and CDR2: DFQATT and SNEGSKA (reference sequence). V was shortened by 6 bases and J by 3 bases, with 20 bases between the two germline ends. The CDR3 spans 15 residues. CDR3: CSASRGYGLKETQYF. CDR3 in DNA: TGCAGTGCCTCAAGAGGGTACGGCCTTAAAGAGACCCAGTACTTC.

This clonotype was seen ten or more times. The genes are TRBV20-1 and TRBJ2-3; 8 nucleotides align to TRBD1. Germline V CDR1 and CDR2: DFQATT, SNEGSKA (reference sequence). This CDR3 contains 14 residues. The junction had 6 bases not matched to a gene; V was cut back by 5 bases and J by 2 bases. The CDR3 here is CSAHGQGITDTQYF. The CDR3 DNA reads as TGCAGTGCTCACGGACAGGGAATCACAGATACGCAGTATTTT.

In this sample, this clonotype turned up many times. The chain links TRBV20-1 to TRBJ1-1; no clear D gene. Trimming shortened V by 7 bases and J by 12 bases, and 18 bases separated the two germline ends. Per the germline V gene, CDR1 is DFQATT and CDR2 is SNEGSKA (reference sequence). CDR3 length: 11 residues. The CDR3 sequence is CSGMAGRRTFF. The CDR3, as DNA: TGCAGTGGGATGGCGGGAAGACGGACTTTCTTT.

J is TRBJ1-5 and V is TRBV28; unclear D gene. CDR3 length: 15 amino acids. Germline CDR1 reads MDHEN; CDR2 reads SYDVKM. V was shortened by 5 bases and J by 3 bases, with 14 bases between the two germline ends. The CDR3: CASSLLRGTNQPQHF. CDR3 coding DNA: TGTGCCAGCAGTCTCCTCCGGGGTACCAATCAGCCCCAGCATTTT.

This clonotype was detected a few times. This sequence joins TRBV20-1 and TRBJ2-1; 10 bases are shared with TRBD2. J lost 8 bases, V lost 6 bases, and 13 bases had no gene match. Germline-derived CDR1 and CDR2 are DFQATT and SNEGSKA (reference sequence). The CDR3 consists of 15 residues. In nucleotides, the CDR3 is TGCAGTGCGCCCAGCCCTCTAGCGGGGGAAGATGAGCAGTTCTTC. It translates to CSAPSPLAGEDEQFF.

V usage is TRBV20-1 and J usage is TRBJ2-2; possible D gene TRBD1, 6 bases. Germline CDR1 DFQATT, CDR2 SNEGSKA (reference sequence). The CDR3 has 14 residues. V lost 2 bases to trimming and J lost 6 bases, with 13 bases between them. For the CDR3, the DNA is TGCAGTGCTAGATCGTCAGGGGCCGCCGGGGAGCTGTTTTTT. Encoded protein: CSARSSGAAGELFF.

This clonotype was detected ten times or more. The chain uses TRBV20-1 and TRBJ2-2; D is tentatively TRBD1 or TRBD2 (7 bases each). The germline V gene has CDR1 DFQATT and CDR2 SNEGSKA (reference sequence). The V end lost 6 bases, the J end lost 1 base, and 12 bases lay between the germline ends. The CDR3 is made up of 14 amino acids. Here the CDR3 reads CSAQGGRNTGELFF. The CDR3 DNA is TGCAGTGCGCAGGGGGGGCGGAACACCGGGGAGCTGTTTTTT.